This T cell receptor (beta chain) stems from a study of blood T cell repertoires in COVID-19. Germline V gene sequence: CDR1 LGHDT, CDR2 YNNKEL (reference sequence). This CDR3 has 14 amino acids. Trimming took 6 bases from V and 6 from J, leaving 18 bases between them. Data came from immunoSEQ multiplex PCR; TCRdb stores just in-frame clones and leaves some out. This table holds about 140,000 clones, about 79% found once. Sequenced input: peripheral blood. The clonotype was recovered from a woman older than 75 with active or convalescent COVID-19. The chain combines TRBV3-1 (or the pseudogene TRBV3-2) with TRBJ2-7; tentatively, D is TRBD2 (6 bases). CDR3 in amino acids: CASRTSIEAAEQYF. Here the CDR3 DNA reads TGTGCCAGCAGGACTAGTATTGAAGCAGCCGAGCAGTACTTC.